The sequence of this T cell receptor (beta chain) was determined in a study of blood T cell repertoires in COVID-19. Study in general: Samples came from the United States, Italy and Spain, spanning acute and convalescent COVID-19.

Original processing notes: Nucleated cell counts were estimated from reference gene primer amplification. Assay: immunoSEQ multiplex PCR; the TCRdb copy retains only in-frame clones and omits some. Clonal size and the V and J genes are those of that table, whereas D and trimming came from the DNA. Altogether about 60,000 clones are present, 70% to 90% being singletons, with the ten largest covering approximately 17%. The CDR3 runs 15 residues. V shed 4 bases and J shed 4 bases, with 15 bases lying between them. The germline gives CDR1 SGHTA, CDR2 FQGNSA. The sample was peripheral blood. The source is an elderly woman with active COVID-19. The chain is built from TRBV7-2 and TRBJ2-3, with a weak D call TRBD2 (5 bases). The DNA of the CDR3 is TGTGCCAGCAGCTCATATGGACTCGCCGCAGATACGCAGTATTTT. Translating gives CASSSYGLAADTQYF.